This T cell receptor beta chain was sequenced for a study of glioma-infiltrating T cells after dendritic cell vaccination. At the level of the study: Patients received three intradermal dendritic cell vaccine injections at biweekly intervals.

Some clones are missing from TCRdb's copy, which holds only in-frame ones; the method was immunoSEQ multiplex PCR. The sample has around 73,000 clones; roughly four fifths are singletons. From germline, CDR1 is MRHNA and CDR2 SNTAGT. This CDR3 has 15 amino acids. The J segment lost 4 bases and the V segment lost 4 bases, leaving 4 bases of the junction unmatched. Remarks on this clone: No antigen is known for it.

Findings and limits, study-wide: Longer survival after dendritic cell vaccination followed higher pretreatment TIL content. Few patients contributed both blood and tumor specimens.

The sequence derives from a human donor with glioblastoma. V and J are TRBV6-4 and TRBJ2-3; 11 bases are a match to TRBD2. The starting material was blood, obtained before dendritic cell vaccination. CDR3: CASSVLAGDSDTQYF. The CDR3 coding sequence is TGTGCCAGCAGTGTACTAGCGGGGGACTCAGATACGCAGTATTTT.